These 27 T cell receptor beta chains came from one sample sequenced in a study of blood T cell repertoires in COVID-19. Measured with immunoSEQ multiplex PCR; TCRdb has only the in-frame clones, and not every one. The sample contains 200,000 to 250,000 clones, roughly 90% of which appear only once. Sequencing was performed on peripheral blood. The receptors derive from a man aged 55 to 69 with COVID-19, enrolled during active disease.

This clone was recorded a few times. The chain couples TRBV28 to TRBJ1-2, with a weak D call TRBD1 (5 bases). The V end was cut by 5 bases, the J end by 0 bases, with 13 bases between. The germline CDR1 and CDR2 sequences are MDHEN and SYDVKM. The CDR3 consists of 15 residues. CDR3 protein: CASSKSGSANYGYTF. CDR3 bases: TGTGCCAGCAGTAAATCAGGGTCGGCTAACTATGGCTACACCTTC.

V gene TRBV4-1 combines with J gene TRBJ2-7; D is undetermined. Trimming removed 3 bases from V and 3 bases from J, with 18 bases in between. The CDR3 runs to 16 residues. The germline V gene encodes CDR1 MGHRA and CDR2 YSYEKL. DNA for the CDR3: TGCGCCAGCAGCCAGGGCATCAGACCCGATCTCTACGAGCAGTACTTC. Translating gives CASSQGIRPDLYEQYF.

The chain uses TRBV21-1 and TRBJ1-5; whether TRBD1, the table's D call, matches the DNA was not checked. TRBV21-1 is a documented pseudogene. This CDR3 is built from 17 residues. The CDR3 sequence: CATGGTDKTYSNQPQHF. DNA of the CDR3: TGTGCCACTGGGGGGACAGACAAAACGTATAGCAATCAGCCCCAGCATTTT.

The CDR3 loop is CASSLEKPGYYGYTF. The CDR3 DNA reads as TGTGCCAGCAGCTTAGAAAAGCCAGGGTATTATGGCTACACCTTC. The genes are TRBV7-9 and TRBJ1-2; a possible D gene is TRBD1 (5 bases). Germline-derived CDR1 and CDR2 are SEHNR and FQNEAQ (reference sequence). Deletions cut 1 base from V and 5 bases from J, with 14 bases between. The CDR3 extends over 15 amino acids.

V and J are TRBV3-1 (or the pseudogene TRBV3-2) and TRBJ2-7, with D possibly matching TRBD2 (6 bases). The CDR3 runs 14 residues. The V gene's germline CDR1 is LGHDT and CDR2 YNNKEL (reference sequence). V lost 0 bases and J 6 bases, leaving 12 bases between the germline ends. CDR3 residues: CASSQEGLGREQYF. The CDR3 nucleotides read TGTGCCAGCAGCCAAGAGGGACTGGGCCGCGAGCAGTACTTC.

This chain connects TRBV10-3 to TRBJ2-1; 8 bases are shared with TRBD2. Germline V gene data show CDR1 as ENHRY and CDR2 as SYGVKD. CDR3 length equals 14 residues. Losses at the gene ends were 5 bases for V and 2 bases for J; bases not matched to a gene: 2. DNA of the CDR3: TGTGCCATCAGTACTAGCGGAACCTACAATGAGCAGTTCTTC. It yields the protein CAISTSGTYNEQFF.

The chain links TRBV5-4 to TRBJ2-7; 7 nucleotides match TRBD1. V shed 4 bases, J shed 3 bases, and the junction held 10 bases outside the gene matches. The CDR3 sequence is 15 residues long. The V gene's germline CDR1 is SGHNT and CDR2 YYREEE (reference sequence). The CDR3 DNA sequence: TGTGCCAGCAGCAGGGCACAGGGGATAAGCTACGAGCAGTACTTC. It codes for CASSRAQGISYEQYF.

In DNA, the CDR3 is TGTGCCAGCACCTTATACAATGAGCAGTTCTTC. It specifies CASTLYNEQFF. V usage is TRBV28 and J usage is TRBJ2-1; the D is unclear. This CDR3 spans 11 amino acids. Germline CDR1 reads MDHEN; CDR2 reads SYDVKM. V lost 7 bases and J 4 bases, leaving 5 bases between the germline ends.

The DNA for the CDR3 is TGTGCCAGCTCACCAAGCGTTACAGGGGACGAGCAGTACTTC. Its translation is CASSPSVTGDEQYF. The V call is TRBV18, the J call TRBJ2-7, with 7 bases identical to TRBD1. From germline, CDR1 is KGHSH and CDR2 LQKENI. Trimming removed 2 bases from V and 5 bases from J; junction bases left unmatched: 6. This CDR3 is built from 14 residues.

V gene TRBV29-1 combines with J gene TRBJ1-1; 8 nucleotides align to TRBD1. The germline V gene encodes CDR1 SQVTM and CDR2 ANQGSEA. J gave up 5 bases and V 6 bases, and 5 bases lay outside the gene matches. This CDR3 is built from 12 residues. CDR3 nucleotide sequence: TGCAGCGTAGTCCAGGGGGCTACTGAAGCTTTCTTT. Amino acid sequence: CSVVQGATEAFF.

The rearrangement uses TRBV5-1 and TRBJ2-3, with 9 bases identical to TRBD2. The CDR3 covers 16 residues. The junction had 7 bases not matched to a gene; V was cut back by 0 bases and J by 5 bases. The germline V gene encodes CDR1 SGHRS and CDR2 YFSETQ. CDR3 residues: CASSLERGGAGDTQYF. CDR3 coding DNA: TGCGCCAGCAGCTTGGAACGCGGGGGGGCCGGAGATACGCAGTATTTT.

The rearrangement joins TRBV3-1 (or the pseudogene TRBV3-2) to TRBJ2-6, with a possible D match to TRBD1 (6 bases). From germline, CDR1 is LGHDT and CDR2 YNNKEL (reference sequence). The CDR3 contains 20 residues. V was trimmed by 1 base and J by 0 bases, leaving 19 bases between them. In DNA form, the CDR3 reads TGTGCCAGCAGCCAAGGCGCCGCGGCAGGGGTCTCCTCTGGGGCCAACGTCCTGACTTTC. This codes for CASSQGAAAGVSSGANVLTF.

This chain joins TRBV5-1 and TRBJ1-3; maybe TRBD1 (6 bases). V was clipped by 3 bases and J by 0 bases, with 13 bases between them. This CDR3 has 16 amino acids. The germline V gene has CDR1 SGHRS and CDR2 YFSETQ. This CDR3 reads CASSSDSANSGNTIYF. The CDR3 DNA follows: TGCGCCAGCAGCTCGGACAGTGCTAACTCTGGAAACACCATATATTTT.

The V and J genes are TRBV5-8 and TRBJ2-7, with a possible D match to TRBD1 (5 bases). CDR3 length equals 14 residues. In germline, CDR1 is SGHTS, CDR2 YDEGEE. V was trimmed by 4 bases and J by 4 bases, leaving 15 bases between them. The CDR3 DNA reads as TGTGCCAGCAGCCTTCCAGGGATAGGGTACGAGCAGTACTTC. Translating it yields CASSLPGIGYEQYF.

The CDR3 here is CASSQDPTEGNTIYF. The CDR3 nucleotides are TGTGCCAGCAGCCAAGATCCGACAGAGGGAAACACCATATATTTT. This sequence joins TRBV4-2 and TRBJ1-3; TRBD1 is a possible D gene (5 bases). CDR1 and CDR2 from the germline V gene are LGHNA and YNFKEQ. Trimming left V 0 bases short and J 4 bases short, with 10 bases between. This CDR3 contains 15 residues.

This clone showed up just once. The chain couples TRBV9 to TRBJ1-2; tentative D call: TRBD1 (6 bases). The V end lost 4 bases, the J end lost 2 bases, and 15 bases lay between the germline ends. CDR1 and CDR2 from the germline V gene are SGDLS and YYNGEE. This CDR3 comprises 15 residues. The CDR3, as DNA: TGTGCCAGCAGCCCTACGTCCGGACAGAACTATGGCTACACCTTC. Translating gives CASSPTSGQNYGYTF.

V usage is TRBV30 and J usage is TRBJ1-3, with 8 bases matching TRBD1. The CDR3 length is 14 residues. The ends lost 5 bases at V and 4 bases at J; junction bases unmatched: 7. CDR1 is GTSNPN, CDR2 SVGIG, per germline (reference sequence). The CDR3 bases are TGTGCCTGGTCCCTCGGGACAGGAGGAAACACCATATATTTT. Protein sequence: CAWSLGTGGNTIYF.

The chain uses TRBV28 and TRBJ2-1, with 10 bases matching TRBD2. Germline CDR1 and CDR2: MDHEN and SYDVKM. This CDR3 spans 19 amino acids. V was pared by 8 bases and J by 1 base, with 17 bases of the junction left unmatched. The CDR3 reads CASGPPGVAGGRSYNEQFF. DNA for the CDR3: TGTGCCAGCGGCCCCCCCGGGGTAGCGGGAGGTCGGTCCTACAATGAGCAGTTCTTC.

The chain has TRBV28 and TRBJ1-1, with D possibly TRBD1 on 6 matching bases. Trimming stripped 8 bases from V and 6 bases from J, with 22 bases between. The V gene's germline CDR1 is MDHEN and CDR2 SYDVKM. The CDR3 extends over 15 amino acids. The CDR3, as DNA: TGTGCCAGCTTCCATTGGGGGGGGCGTTTTTCTGAAGCTTTCTTT. This codes for CASFHWGGRFSEAFF.

The chain combines TRBV5-1 with TRBJ2-5, with D tentatively TRBD2 (5 bases). CDR1 SGHRS and CDR2 YFSETQ come from the germline V gene. V was shortened by 10 bases and J by 1 base, with 11 bases between the two germline ends. The CDR3 is made up of 12 amino acids. The chain's CDR3 is CAGRVLQETQYF. CDR3 DNA: TGCGCCGGGCGGGTACTCCAAGAGACCCAGTACTTC.

The chain couples TRBV24-1 to TRBJ2-3; 12 bases are a match to TRBD2. This CDR3 is 16 amino acids long. With V trimmed by 5 bases and J by 1 base, 3 bases remained unmatched. The germline V gene encodes CDR1 KGHDR and CDR2 SFDVKD. CDR3 sequence (DNA): TGTGCCACCAGTGGGACTAGCGGGATTGGCACAGATACGCAGTATTTT. This translates into CATSGTSGIGTDTQYF.

Details on this clone: Other DNA sequences of this sample code for an identical CDR3. The chain recombines TRBV11-2 with TRBJ1-2, with 7 bases that match TRBD1. J was trimmed by 2 bases and V by 1 base; bases with no gene match: 1. From germline, CDR1 is SGHAT and CDR2 FQNNGV. This CDR3 is 14 amino acids long. Written as DNA, the CDR3 is TGTGCCAGCAGCTTAGGGACAGGCAACTATGGCTACACCTTC. Its protein is CASSLGTGNYGYTF.

The chain combines TRBV2 with TRBJ1-2; 7 nucleotides align to TRBD1. The CDR3 has 13 residues. V dropped 4 bases and J dropped 5; count of bases not matched to a gene: 4. CDR1 SNHLY and CDR2 FYNNEI come from the germline V gene. The CDR3 sequence is CASSARGTYGYTF. The CDR3 nucleotides read TGTGCCAGCAGTGCCAGGGGGACTTATGGCTACACCTTC. The full variable domain, completed using reference TRBV2 and TRBJ1-2, is EPEVTQTPSHQVTQMGQEVILRCVPISNHLYFYWYRQILGQKVEFLVSFYNNEISEKSEIFDDQFSVERPDGSNFTLKIRSTKLEDSAMYFCASSARGTYGYTFGSGTRLTVV.

The CDR3 nucleotides are TGTGCCAGCTCTCCCAGACAGTCCTCTGGAAACACCATATATTTT. Encoded protein: CASSPRQSSGNTIYF. This chain connects TRBV18 to TRBJ1-3, with a weak D call TRBD1 (5 bases). V lost 6 bases and J 0 bases, leaving 12 bases between the germline ends. This CDR3 has 15 amino acids. The germline gives CDR1 KGHSH, CDR2 LQKENI.

The chain links TRBV7-2 to TRBJ1-5, with D unresolved. CDR1 and CDR2 (germline): SGHTA, FQGNSA. V was cut by 5 bases and J by 1 base, with 12 bases left in between. The CDR3 consists of 15 residues. CDR3 DNA: TGTGCCAGCAGCGACCACTGGGCGAGCAATCAGCCCCAGCATTTT. This gives the protein CASSDHWASNQPQHF.

The chain combines TRBV6-5 with TRBJ1-2, with 7 bases lining up with TRBD1. CDR1 and CDR2 (germline): MNHEY, SVGAGI. The CDR3 covers 15 residues. Trimming removed 6 bases from V and 0 bases from J; junction bases left unmatched: 7. Here the CDR3 reads CASRSQGGANYGYTF. The CDR3 region has the DNA TGTGCCAGCAGGTCCCAGGGGGGAGCTAACTATGGCTACACCTTC.

This chain connects TRBV6-6 to TRBJ1-3; D is unresolved. V was trimmed by 2 bases and J by 1 base, leaving 9 bases between them. This CDR3 region has 15 residues. Germline assignment: CDR1 MNHNY and CDR2 SVGAGI (reference sequence). The CDR3 DNA reads as TGTGCCAGCAGTTACACAGCCACTTCTGGAAACACCATATATTTT. Translating it yields CASSYTATSGNTIYF.